The 8 T cell receptor beta chains presented below share a single source sample, sequenced in a study of cytomegalovirus exposure and HLA in healthy donors. With 60 Vbeta and 13 Jbeta primers, the PCR was carried out. Repertoires were generated with immunoSEQ multiplex PCR, while TCRdb's copy carries only in-frame clones and drops some. The sample yields some 150,000 clones, 80% seen once. The sample comprised PBMCs. The receptors originated from a woman aged 45 to 65 in good health and CMV-seronegative.

This chain joins TRBV19 and TRBJ2-2; D call uncertain. Germline CDR1 reads LNHDA; CDR2 reads SQIVND (reference sequence). V lost 3 bases, J lost 6 bases, and 11 bases lay in between. The CDR3 spans 14 residues. CDR3 sequence: CASSISSAAGELFF. The CDR3 DNA sequence: TGTGCCAGTAGTATTTCCTCCGCGGCCGGGGAGCTGTTTTTT.

This clone appeared once. The chain couples TRBV7-9 to TRBJ2-2; D is undetermined. Germline CDR1 SEHNR, CDR2 FQNEAQ (reference sequence). The CDR3 has 12 amino acids. Trimming left V 4 bases short and J 8 bases short, with 8 bases between. The CDR3 nucleotides are TGTGCCAGCAGCTCAAATACAGGGGAGCTGTTTTTT. The encoded protein is CASSSNTGELFF.

The rearrangement links TRBV27 to TRBJ2-2; weak D call: TRBD2 (6 bases). Germline V CDR1 and CDR2: MNHEY, SMNVEV (reference sequence). V lost 5 bases, J lost 5 bases, and 18 bases lay in between. This CDR3 has 16 residues. The CDR3 spells CASSRGQAGYTGELFF. CDR3 DNA sequence: TGTGCCAGCAGTCGCGGTCAGGCGGGGTATACCGGGGAGCTGTTTTTT.

With respect to this clone: Other DNA sequences within the sample encode an identical CDR3. The chain recombines TRBV4-3 with TRBJ2-7; D perhaps matches TRBD1 (5 bases). The germline V gene has CDR1 LGHNA and CDR2 YSLEER. The CDR3 covers 15 residues. The germline V and J ends were trimmed by 0 bases and 0 bases, with 9 bases remaining between them. CDR3 residues: CASSQDRDSSYEQYF. CDR3 bases: TGCGCCAGCAGCCAAGATAGAGACAGCTCCTACGAGCAGTACTTC.

The gene calls are TRBV4-2 and TRBJ2-7, with 7 bases matching TRBD1. Losses at the gene ends were 5 bases for V and 0 bases for J; bases not matched to a gene: 4. CDR1 and CDR2 (germline): LGHNA, YNFKEQ. This CDR3 comprises 14 residues. The CDR3 region is CASSTGTASYEQYF. CDR3 nucleotides: TGTGCCAGCAGCACCGGGACAGCCTCCTACGAGCAGTACTTC.

This clone was seen a few times. The rearrangement joins TRBV11-2 to TRBJ2-1; no clear D. The V gene lost 1 base and the J gene lost 7 bases, with 17 bases spanning the gap. CDR3 length equals 16 residues. CDR1 is SGHAT and CDR2 is FQNNGV in the germline V gene. The CDR3 nucleotides read TGTGCCAGCAGCTTAGGAGGAAATTCAAGATCAAATGAGCAGTTCTTC. Protein: CASSLGGNSRSNEQFF.

A few counts support this clone. This chain links TRBV10-3 with TRBJ1-3; TRBD1 is a possible D gene (6 bases). This CDR3 has 19 residues. The germline CDR1 and CDR2 sequences are ENHRY and SYGVKD. Deletions cut 3 bases from V and 0 bases from J, with 21 bases between. The chain's CDR3 is CAISEGGEFLLSSGNTIYF. In DNA, the CDR3 is TGTGCCATCAGTGAAGGGGGGGAATTCCTCCTCAGCTCTGGAAACACCATATATTTT.

This sequence joins TRBV27 and TRBJ2-6; 7 nucleotides match TRBD1. CDR1 and CDR2 (germline): MNHEY, SMNVEV (reference sequence). The trim removed 5 bases at V and 4 bases at J, leaving 11 bases unmatched. This CDR3 has 17 amino acids. CDR3 protein: CASSKRDRGSGANVLTF. CDR3 nucleotides: TGTGCCAGCAGTAAAAGGGACAGAGGTTCCGGGGCCAACGTCCTGACTTTC. Together with reference TRBV27 and TRBJ2-6, the CDR3 gives the full variable domain: EAQVTQNPRYLITVTGKKLTVTCSQNMNHEYMSWYRQDPGLGLRQIYYSMNVEVTDKGDVPEGYKVSRKEKRNFPLILESPSPNQTSLYFCASSKRDRGSGANVLTFGAGSRLTVL.